What follows are 12 T cell receptor beta chains derived from one specimen sequenced in a study of regulatory T cells in long-lasting Graves disease. Construction of TCR beta libraries relied on iRepertoire HTBI primers and on Arm-PCR targeting CDR3 regions. TCRdb redid the calling of the multiplex PCR reads with MiXCR, one entry per CDR3 protein. In the table there are 530,000 or so distinct CDR3 sequences, 15% to 20% of which are singletons. Time point defined: newly diagnosed GD, antithyroid drugs for less than 3 months. RNA isolated from PBMCs was used to make the TCR library. These data were likewise used in another study, on T cells in Graves' hyperthyroidism and ophthalmopathy.

The sequencing used peripheral blood mononuclear cells (PBMCs), collected at new diagnosis, from a patient treated with antithyroid drugs. The receptors were gathered from a man between 18 and 35 years old with Graves disease.

The J gene is TRBJ2-1, the V gene TRBV24-1, with 12 bases that match TRBD2. The CDR3 consists of 16 residues. With 4 bases clipped from V and 7 bases from J, the junction kept 7 bases outside the gene matches. Germline loops: CDR1 KGHDR, CDR2 SFDVKD. CDR3 region: CATSDLTSGRGNEQFF. For the CDR3, the DNA is TGTGCCACCAGTGACTTGACTAGCGGGAGAGGGAATGAGCAGTTCTTC.

This chain connects TRBV20-1 to TRBJ2-7; the match to TRBD1 covers 8 bases. Germline V gene data show CDR1 as DFQATT and CDR2 as SNEGSKA (reference sequence). The V and J ends lost 6 bases and 7 bases, in that order; junction bases with no gene match: 5. This CDR3 contains 11 residues. The CDR3 sequence is CSAEDRGEQYF. In DNA form, the CDR3 reads TGCAGTGCCGAAGACAGGGGTGAGCAGTACTTC.

This chain links TRBV7-9 with TRBJ2-7; possible D gene TRBD1, 5 bases. This CDR3 has 14 residues. Per germline, CDR1 SEHNR and CDR2 FQNEAQ (reference sequence). V lost 6 bases, J lost 1 base, and 13 bases lay in between. The CDR3 loop reads CASSPLRQSYEQYF. The CDR3 DNA reads TGTGCCAGCAGTCCCCTCCGACAGTCCTACGAGCAGTACTTC.

This clonotype was recorded at least ten times. The V gene is TRBV12-3 or TRBV12-4, the J gene TRBJ2-1, with 7 nucleotides matching TRBD1. The CDR3 sequence is 17 residues long. V was clipped by 2 bases and J by 5 bases; unmatched bases: 12. The CDR3 bases are TGTGCCAGCAGTTTACCCGCACAGCAAACAGGGGACAATGAGCAGTTCTTC. Translation gives CASSLPAQQTGDNEQFF.

This clonotype was seen only a few times. The rearrangement links TRBV6-2 or TRBV6-3 to TRBJ2-1; 12 bases map to TRBD2. There are 16 residues in the CDR3. CDR1 is MNHEY, CDR2 SVGEGT, per germline. The J segment lost 3 bases and the V segment lost 7 bases, leaving 7 bases of the junction unmatched. The DNA of the CDR3 is TGTGCCAGCACCAAAGGACTAGCGGGATACTACAATGAGCAGTTCTTC. This translates into CASTKGLAGYYNEQFF.

This clonotype has only a few counts. The chain joins TRBV29-1 to TRBJ1-6; 9 bases agree with TRBD1. After removal of 6 bases from V and 0 bases from J, the junction contained 6 bases not matched to a gene. CDR3 length: 16 residues. Germline CDR1 SQVTM, CDR2 ANQGSEA. The CDR3, as DNA: TGCAGCGTGATCGGGACAGGGAGCTCCTATAATTCACCCCTCCACTTT. This encodes CSVIGTGSSYNSPLHF.

Comment on this clonotype: A much larger clone sits a single nucleotide away, making a read error possible. V is TRBV6-2 or TRBV6-3 and J is TRBJ2-4; 8 positions match TRBD1. Per the germline V gene, CDR1 is MNHEY and CDR2 is SVGEGT. This CDR3 is built from 17 residues. Written as DNA, the CDR3 is TGTGCCAGCAGTACATACAGGGGGGAGAAAGGCAAAAACATTCAGTGCTTC. Its translation: CASSTYRGEKGKNIQCF.

This chain links TRBV20-1 with TRBJ1-2; TRBD1 aligns across 12 bases. This CDR3 spans 14 amino acids. Germline V gene sequence: CDR1 DFQATT, CDR2 SNEGSKA (reference sequence). J lost 3 bases, V lost 3 bases, and 2 bases had no gene match. The CDR3 spells CSASGTGGDYGYTF. The CDR3 DNA reads as TGCAGTGCTAGTGGGACAGGGGGCGACTATGGCTACACCTTC.

This clonotype appeared a few times. A junction boundary mismatches the germline segment, possibly from a read error. The genes are TRBV18 and TRBJ1-1, with 7 bases matching TRBD1. This CDR3 has 15 amino acids. Germline CDR1 reads KGHSH; CDR2 reads LQKENI. The chain's CDR3 is CASSPTTGKNTKAFF. In DNA form, the CDR3 reads TGTGCCAGCTCACCCACGACAGGGAAGAACACTAAAGCTTTCTTT.

This chain uses TRBV4-1 with TRBJ1-1, with D perhaps TRBD1 (6 bases). CDR3 length: 20 residues. The V and J ends lost 3 bases and 2 bases respectively, with 28 bases between them. Germline V gives CDR1 MGHRA, CDR2 YSYEKL. CDR3 coding DNA: TGCGCCAGCAGCCATTCCCCCGGGGGGGGGGGAATGGGGGGCAACACTGAAGCTTTCTTT. Its translation is CASSHSPGGGGMGGNTEAFF.

The chain combines TRBV18 with TRBJ2-1, with D perhaps TRBD2 (5 bases). The germline gives CDR1 KGHSH, CDR2 LQKENI. The length of the CDR3 is 19 residues. V was shortened by 2 bases and J by 0 bases, with 20 bases between the two germline ends. In DNA, the CDR3 is TGTGCCAGCTCACCATCCATATCGGCCAGCGGCGCCTCCTACAATGAGCAGTTCTTC. It is translated as CASSPSISASGASYNEQFF.

This clonotype was detected ten times or more. V usage is TRBV7-3 and J usage is TRBJ2-3, with 13 bases that match TRBD2. The CDR3 consists of 18 residues. Per germline, CDR1 SGHTA and CDR2 FQGTGA. After removal of 4 bases from V and 3 bases from J, the junction contained 10 bases not matched to a gene. The CDR3 protein is CASSSIGLAGVGTDTQYF. DNA for the CDR3: TGTGCCAGCAGCTCGATAGGACTAGCGGGAGTTGGAACAGATACGCAGTATTTT.